These 11 T cell receptor beta chains came from one sample sequenced in a study of glioma-infiltrating T cells. The iRepertoire nested amplicon-rescue multiplex PCR amplified TCR alpha and beta CDR3s from RNA. TCRdb ran MiXCR on the multiplex PCR reads and lists one entry per CDR3 protein. In the table there are fewer than 200,000 distinct CDR3 sequences, over 40% of which are singletons. The material sequenced was glioma tissue, nonneoplastic brain tissue, or PBMCs (not recorded which). The receptors were gathered from a human donor with low-grade glioma or glioblastoma, undergoing nonglioma brain surgery, or in good health (not recorded which).

On this clonotype itself: A much bigger clone sits one base away, suggesting this may be a read error. This sequence joins TRBV20-1 and TRBJ2-1; D may correspond to TRBD1 or TRBD2 (5 bases each). CDR1 is DFQATT, CDR2 SNEGSKA, per germline (reference sequence). This CDR3 has 13 amino acids. The CDR3 DNA is TGCAGTGCTAGAGATCTGGCAATAGGGGAGCAGCTCTTC. As protein: CSARDLAIGEQLF.

Regarding this clonotype: One junction end disagrees with the germline gene, perhaps due to a read error. The CDR3 coding sequence is TGCGCCAGCAGAGTCCACGAGCAGTACTTC. Translated, it gives CASRVHEQYF. The chain employs TRBV7-9 and TRBJ2-7; D gene uncertain. CDR3 size: 10 residues. Germline CDR1 SEHNR, CDR2 FQNEAQ (reference sequence).

There are many counts of this clonotype. V is TRBV28 and J is TRBJ2-1, with TRBD2 matching 9 bases. CDR1 is MDHEN and CDR2 is SYDVKM in the germline V gene. This CDR3 contains 15 residues. Trimming at V came to 6 bases and at J to 6 bases, leaving 9 bases not matched to a gene. Here the CDR3 reads CASSQTSGPINEQFF. The CDR3 DNA reads TGTGCCAGCAGCCAGACTAGCGGCCCCATCAATGAGCAGTTCTTC.

Worth noting for this clonotype: This may be a read error: a much more frequent sequence differs by one nucleotide. The chain employs TRBV29-1 and TRBJ1-1; D is unresolved. This CDR3 has 13 amino acids. V was clipped by 6 bases and J by 4 bases, with 15 bases between them. Germline V gene lookup returns CDR1 SQVTM and CDR2 ANQGSEA. The CDR3 region has the DNA TGCAGCGTGTGTAGAGATTTGAGCACTGAAGCTTTCTTT. The encoded protein is CSVCRDLSTEAFF.

This clonotype was counted at least ten times. V is TRBV15 and J is TRBJ1-5; D may be TRBD1 (5 bases). There are 15 residues in the CDR3. Trimming removed 0 bases at V and 8 bases at J, with 14 bases between. Germline V gene data show CDR1 as LNHNV and CDR2 as YYDKDF (reference sequence). In nucleotides, the CDR3 is TGTGCCACCAGCAGAGATCGGGGAAAGGGGAAGCCCCAGCATTTT. Translated, it gives CATSRDRGKGKPQHF.

This clonotype was counted at least ten times. The V call is TRBV24-1, the J call TRBJ2-1; TRBD2 might be the D (5 bases). This CDR3 has 15 amino acids. Trimming took off 4 bases at V and 6 bases at J, with 15 bases between the two ends. Germline CDR1 is KGHDR and CDR2 is SFDVKD. The CDR3 reads CATSERGYYGNEQFF. CDR3 in DNA: TGTGCCACCAGTGAGAGAGGGTATTACGGCAATGAGCAGTTCTTC.

This chain uses TRBV28 with TRBJ1-5, with TRBD1 matching over 9 bases. V was pared by 3 bases and J by 4 bases, with 7 bases of the junction left unmatched. This CDR3 is 16 amino acids long. CDR1 is MDHEN and CDR2 is SYDVKM in the germline V gene. CDR3 nucleotides: TGTGCCAGCAGTTTTTCGGGACAGGGAGGTAATCAGCCCCAGCATTTT. This encodes CASSFSGQGGNQPQHF.

V usage is TRBV5-6 and J usage is TRBJ2-3; 11 bases are shared with TRBD2. The V gene's germline CDR1 is SGHDT and CDR2 YYEEEE. The ends lost 0 bases at V and 6 bases at J; junction bases unmatched: 6. The CDR3 is 16 residues long. The CDR3 DNA reads as TGTGCCAGCAGCTTGGATACTAGCGGGAGAGGGGATACGCAGTATTTT. This encodes CASSLDTSGRGDTQYF.

The genes are TRBV19 and TRBJ1-1, with D perhaps TRBD1 (5 bases). The V and J ends lost 3 bases and 4 bases respectively, with 9 bases between them. The CDR3 runs 13 residues. Per the germline V gene, CDR1 is LNHDA and CDR2 is SQIVND (reference sequence). For the CDR3, the DNA is TGTGCCAGTAGTATTGGGGCGGGCACTGAAGCTTTCTTT. Translated, it gives CASSIGAGTEAFF.

This clonotype has ten or more counts. The rearrangement joins TRBV20-1 to TRBJ2-7, with TRBD1 matching 10 bases. Germline lookup yields CDR1 DFQATT and CDR2 SNEGSKA (reference sequence). V shed 5 bases, J shed 2 bases, and the junction held 6 bases outside the gene matches. This CDR3 has 14 amino acids. The CDR3 DNA follows: TGCAGTGCTCGGGGGGGACAGGGGACCTACGAGCAGTACTTC. Translated: CSARGGQGTYEQYF.

This clonotype was detected a few times. A much bigger clone sits one base away, suggesting this may be a read error. V is TRBV28 and J is TRBJ2-3; possibly TRBD2 for D (6 bases). The CDR3 is made up of 16 amino acids. Germline values: CDR1 MDHEN, CDR2 SYDVKM. The V end was cut by 6 bases, the J end by 1 base, with 17 bases between. The CDR3: CASSNRIAAGTDTQYF. The CDR3 DNA reads TGTGCCAGCAGCAATCGAATAGCGGCCGGCACAGATACGCAGTATTTT. Based on the CDR3 plus reference TRBV28 and TRBJ2-3, the full variable domain is DVKVTQSSRYLVKRTGEKVFLECVQDMDHENMFWYRQDPGLGLRLIYFSYDVKMKEKGDIPEGYSVSREKKERFSLILESASTNQTSMYLCASSNRIAAGTDTQYFGPGTRLTVL.